Many counts were recorded for the clone carrying this T cell receptor beta chain. Its antigen is currently unknown. Germline V CDR1 and CDR2: MGHRA, YSYEKL. CDR3 length: 18 residues. Trimming took 4 bases from V and 3 from J, leaving 25 bases between them. The cDNA was synthesized by 5'RACE incorporating 10-nucleotide random UMIs. TCRdb re-called the 5' RACE reads through MiXCR, storing one row per CDR3 protein. The sample contains fewer than 85,000 distinct CDR3 sequences, about 4% of which appear only once. This specimen comes from a study of neurological immune-mediated disorders. Study outcomes and limitations: The multiple sclerosis repertoire cluster was not associated with any clinical or MRI feature, with the authors stating that larger cohorts are needed. HTLV-1-associated myelopathy had the most TCR clonal expansion, and multiple sclerosis had the least, less than healthy controls.

The sequence derives from a man aged 25 to 45 with multiple sclerosis. The sequenced material came from PBMCs. The chain combines TRBV4-1 with TRBJ2-7; D may be TRBD1 (6 bases). The CDR3 nucleotides read TGCGCCAGCAGCCCAGAACCGTATTCCGTGAAGGGGGTCTACGAGCAGTACTTC. Translated: CASSPEPYSVKGVYEQYF.